This T cell receptor (beta chain) was captured in a study of cytomegalovirus exposure and HLA in healthy donors. The study's findings and limits: The study recorded about 150 TCR beta chains that were cytomegalovirus-associated.

Points on this clone: Its antigen is undetermined.

The PCR was carried out with 60 Vbeta primers and 13 Jbeta primers. Sequencing was performed with immunoSEQ multiplex PCR; in TCRdb, only in-frame clones are kept and a portion is missing. The repertoire holds about 94,000 clones, with 75% to 85% as singletons. Germline CDR1 and CDR2: SNHLY and FYNNEI. Trimming took 5 bases from V and 0 from J; bases not matched to a gene: 12. The CDR3 runs to 17 residues. This sequence joins TRBV2 and TRBJ2-7; TRBD1 aligns across 8 bases. This receptor was taken from a woman aged 40-49 years in good health and CMV-seronegative. The source material was PBMCs. The CDR3 nucleotides are TGTGCCAGCAGTCTCCGTCGCGAGACAGGGGTCTCCTACGAGCAGTACTTC. This sequence encodes CASSLRRETGVSYEQYF.